The 9 T cell receptor beta chains in this list originate from one sample, sequenced in a study of blood T cell repertoires in COVID-19. Method: immunoSEQ multiplex PCR; TCRdb's copy keeps in-frame clones and lacks some. The sample has over 250,000 clones; about 90% are singletons. The material sequenced was PBMCs or T cells enriched from blood (not recorded which). All receptors come from a woman aged 60-70 years who had recovered from COVID-19.

The chain combines TRBV5-8 with TRBJ2-7; TRBD2 is a possible D gene (6 bases). Germline CDR1 and CDR2: SGHTS and YDEGEE. This CDR3 comprises 12 residues. V lost 2 bases, J lost 9 bases, and 12 bases lay in between. The CDR3 bases are TGTGCCAGCAGCTTCCCGGGACTCGGGCAGTACTTC. The encoded protein is CASSFPGLGQYF. Full variable domain (missing parts from reference TRBV5-8 and TRBJ2-7): EAGVTQSPTHLIKTRGQQATLRCSPISGHTSVYWYQQALGLGLQFLLWYDEGEERNRGNFPPRFSGRQFPNYSSELNVNALELEDSALYLCASSFPGLGQYFGPGTRLTVT.

V and J are TRBV23-1 and TRBJ1-1; no clear D gene. TRBV23-1 is labeled an ORF, and its function is uncertain. This CDR3 contains 17 residues. V lost 1 base and J lost 0, with 15 bases in between. CDR3 bases: TGCGCCAGCAGTCAATGGCTGGGCACACCAATGAACACTGAAGCTTTCTTT. Translated: CASSQWLGTPMNTEAFF.

Here the CDR3 reads CASSLGADRGGYTF. CDR3 DNA: TGTGCCAGCAGCTTAGGAGCAGACAGAGGTGGCTACACCTTC. The rearrangement uses TRBV11-3 and TRBJ1-2; D might be TRBD1 (5 bases). Trimming removed 1 base at V and 7 bases at J, with 13 bases between. Germline CDR1 is SGHNT and CDR2 is YENEEA. CDR3 size: 14 residues.

This chain connects TRBV2 to TRBJ1-6; 8 bases align to TRBD1. Germline lookup yields CDR1 SNHLY and CDR2 FYNNEI. V shed 6 bases, J shed 10 bases, and the junction held 8 bases outside the gene matches. The CDR3 has 14 amino acids. The CDR3 protein is CASSGQGGHSPLHF. For the CDR3, the DNA is TGTGCCAGCAGCGGACAGGGCGGGCACTCACCCCTCCACTTT.

The J gene is TRBJ2-5, the V gene TRBV24-1; TRBD1 aligns across 10 bases. This CDR3 is 14 amino acids long. Germline V gene lookup returns CDR1 KGHDR and CDR2 SFDVKD. V was clipped by 7 bases and J by 11 bases; unmatched bases: 12. CDR3 coding DNA: TGTGCCACCAGCCCTGGACAGGGGGTCCCTATTCAGTACTTC. Protein sequence: CATSPGQGVPIQYF.

The V gene is TRBV2, the J gene TRBJ2-7; D perhaps matches TRBD2 (6 bases). Trimming took off 6 bases at V and 5 bases at J, with 8 bases between the two ends. CDR1 SNHLY and CDR2 FYNNEI come from the germline V gene. This CDR3 has 11 amino acids. CDR3 sequence: CASRRGDEQYF. The CDR3 DNA reads as TGTGCCAGCAGGCGGGGTGACGAGCAGTACTTC.

The chain couples TRBV7-8 to TRBJ1-5; D is perhaps TRBD1 (6 bases). This CDR3 contains 15 residues. CDR1 is SGHVS, CDR2 FQNEAQ, per germline. The V end was cut by 5 bases, the J end by 3 bases, with 14 bases between. The CDR3 DNA reads as TGTGCCAGCAGCGTAGGAACAGGGTACAATCAGCCCCAGCATTTT. Protein product: CASSVGTGYNQPQHF.

This sequence joins TRBV2 and TRBJ1-1, with 9 nucleotides matching TRBD1. The CDR3 has 14 residues. Germline CDR1 and CDR2: SNHLY and FYNNEI. V was clipped by 5 bases and J by 1 base; unmatched bases: 2. Written as DNA, the CDR3 is TGTGCCAGCAGTTCACAGGGGGCGAACACTGAAGCTTTCTTT. Residues: CASSSQGANTEAFF.

The chain carries TRBV7-6 and TRBJ2-5; a weak D match, TRBD1 (5 bases). Germline CDR1 SGHVS, CDR2 FNYEAQ. The V gene lost 3 bases and the J gene lost 5 bases, with 13 bases spanning the gap. This CDR3 region has 14 residues. CDR3 sequence reads: CASSLGPAKETQYF. The DNA for the CDR3 is TGTGCCAGCAGCTTGGGGCCCGCCAAGGAGACCCAGTACTTC.